This T cell receptor (beta chain) was recovered during a study of blood T cells in healthy people across ages. This clonotype has only a few counts. Possible read error: a much larger clone is one base away. The CDR3 runs to 14 residues. Per the germline V gene, CDR1 is SGHTA and CDR2 is FQGNSA. Trimming removed 6 bases at V and 11 bases at J, with 22 bases between. Combining a sample-barcoded 5' primer with a J-beta primer mix, a second PCR ran for 7 to 11 cycles. A single record per CDR3 protein comes from TCRdb applying MiXCR to the 5' RACE reads. Here the sample spans hundreds of thousands of distinct CDR3 sequences, approximately 30% being singletons.

This sequence joins TRBV7-2 and TRBJ2-5; D may correspond to TRBD1 or TRBD2 (6 bases each). The specimen was blood. The TCR sequence derives from a woman aged 80 or over in good health. The chain's CDR3 is CASSPYRGPNEQYF. In DNA, the CDR3 is TGTGCCAGCAGTCCTTATCGGGGGCCCAATGAGCAGTACTTC.